The 24 T cell receptor beta chains given below trace back to one sample, sequenced in a study of blood T cell repertoires in COVID-19. Measured with immunoSEQ multiplex PCR; TCRdb has only the in-frame clones, and not every one. The sample holds about 120,000 clones; over 75% are singletons and the top ten take roughly a tenth. Sequenced input: peripheral blood. These receptors came from a man older than 75 with acute or convalescent COVID-19.

This chain links TRBV25-1 with TRBJ2-1; a possible D gene is TRBD2 (9 bases). CDR1 and CDR2 from the germline V gene are MGHDK and SYGVNS. The V and J ends lost 4 bases and 4 bases respectively, with 17 bases between them. The CDR3 has 16 amino acids. The CDR3 reads CASSAQGAGGYNEQFF. Here the CDR3 DNA reads TGTGCCAGCAGTGCCCAGGGGGCGGGGGGGTACAATGAGCAGTTCTTC.

V and J are TRBV5-1 and TRBJ1-4; no definite D call. The CDR3 spans 14 residues. Germline CDR1 SGHRS, CDR2 YFSETQ. Trimming shortened V by 5 bases and J by 0 bases, and 8 bases separated the two germline ends. CDR3 in amino acids: CASRPTATNEKLFF. The CDR3 DNA follows: TGCGCCAGCAGGCCAACAGCAACTAATGAAAAACTGTTTTTT.

The chain employs TRBV29-1 and TRBJ2-7; 10 nucleotides line up with TRBD1. Trimming cost V 6 bases and J 2 bases; bases outside gene matches: 7. Germline CDR1 reads SQVTM; CDR2 reads ANQGSEA. The CDR3 contains 14 residues. Here the CDR3 reads CSVLSGQGAYEQYF. DNA of the CDR3: TGCAGCGTCCTGTCAGGACAGGGGGCCTACGAGCAGTACTTC.

The V and J genes are TRBV3-1 (or the pseudogene TRBV3-2) and TRBJ1-3, with D perhaps matching TRBD1 (5 bases). This CDR3 has 14 amino acids. V was shortened by 3 bases and J by 3 bases, with 9 bases between the two germline ends. Germline V gives CDR1 LGHDT, CDR2 YNNKEL (reference sequence). CDR3 bases: TGTGCCAGCAGCCACGGGGGTGTTGGAAACACCATATATTTT. This translates into CASSHGGVGNTIYF.

The chain carries TRBV28 and TRBJ1-2; 7 bases fit TRBD1. CDR1 is MDHEN and CDR2 is SYDVKM in the germline V gene. The CDR3 extends over 12 amino acids. V gave up 8 bases and J gave up 4 bases; unmatched junction bases: 4. This chain's CDR3 is CASYPGGYGYTF. CDR3 coding DNA: TGTGCCAGCTATCCAGGGGGCTATGGCTACACCTTC.

This rearrangement joins TRBV4-1 to TRBJ2-7, with 9 bases that match TRBD1. The germline V gene encodes CDR1 MGHRA and CDR2 YSYEKL. This CDR3 spans 17 amino acids. The ends lost 1 base at V and 4 bases at J; junction bases unmatched: 11. The DNA of the CDR3 is TGCGCCAGCAGCCAAGTCCGGGGACAGGGATATTTTTACGAGCAGTACTTC. Translated: CASSQVRGQGYFYEQYF.

This clone was counted a single time. The genes are TRBV6-2 or TRBV6-3 and TRBJ2-5, with D hard to call. The germline V and J ends were trimmed by 4 bases and 5 bases, with 5 bases remaining between them. This CDR3 has 11 amino acids. Germline V gene lookup returns CDR1 MNHEY and CDR2 SVGEGT. Here the CDR3 reads CASSFAETQYF. CDR3 bases: TGTGCCAGCAGTTTCGCGGAGACCCAGTACTTC.

The J gene is TRBJ2-5, the V gene TRBV5-1; D possibly corresponds to TRBD2 (5 bases). Germline V lookup: CDR1 SGHRS, CDR2 YFSETQ. Deletions cut 2 bases from V and 5 bases from J, with 16 bases between. The CDR3 loop spans 15 amino acids. In nucleotides, the CDR3 is TGCGCCAGCAGCTTCGAGGGAACTCCCCTGGAGACCCAGTACTTC. This translates into CASSFEGTPLETQYF.

The gene calls are TRBV14 and TRBJ1-5; D might be TRBD1 (6 bases). Trimming took 4 bases from V and 5 from J, leaving 9 bases between them. CDR1 and CDR2 (germline): SGHDN, FVKESK. The CDR3 totals 13 residues. CDR3 bases: TGTGCCAGCAGCCCGGACAGTCATCAGCCCCAGCATTTT. This sequence encodes CASSPDSHQPQHF.

The rearrangement links TRBV18 to TRBJ2-6; a possible D gene is TRBD1 (6 bases). The V end lost 3 bases, the J end lost 0 bases, and 12 bases lay between the germline ends. The CDR3 length is 17 residues. Germline V gives CDR1 KGHSH, CDR2 LQKENI. The CDR3 nucleotides read TGTGCCAGCTCACCGCCAGGGGTAAACTCTGGGGCCAACGTCCTGACTTTC. Its protein product is CASSPPGVNSGANVLTF.

This chain's CDR3 is CASSLTGGTYEQYF. CDR3 sequence (DNA): TGTGCCAGCAGCTTGACAGGGGGCACCTACGAGCAGTACTTC. The chain recombines TRBV11-2 with TRBJ2-7; the match to TRBD1 covers 10 bases. From germline, CDR1 is SGHAT and CDR2 FQNNGV. The CDR3 sequence is 14 residues long. J gave up 2 bases and V 3 bases, and 1 base lay outside the gene matches.

The CDR3 sequence: CSVDDPLLYSNYGYTF. CDR3 DNA sequence: TGCAGCGTTGATGACCCACTACTTTATTCCAACTATGGCTACACCTTC. V usage is TRBV29-1 and J usage is TRBJ1-2; D uncertain. The CDR3 is 16 amino acids. Germline V lookup: CDR1 SQVTM, CDR2 ANQGSEA. V was clipped by 3 bases and J by 2 bases, with 19 bases between them.

The V and J genes are TRBV28 and TRBJ2-7, with 7 bases lining up with TRBD2. This CDR3 is built from 16 residues. V was clipped by 3 bases and J by 4 bases; unmatched bases: 12. Germline V gives CDR1 MDHEN, CDR2 SYDVKM. The CDR3 region has the DNA TGTGCCAGCAGTTTGGGGGGAGCCCCGGGGGGTTACGAGCAGTACTTC. It encodes CASSLGGAPGGYEQYF.

The chain uses TRBV5-1 and TRBJ2-7, with 9 bases that match TRBD1. V shed 3 bases, J shed 9 bases, and the junction held 1 base outside the gene matches. The CDR3 totals 11 residues. Germline CDR1 and CDR2: SGHRS and YFSETQ. The CDR3 DNA is TGCGCCAGCAGCTCGGACAGGGGGCAGTACTTC. Amino acids: CASSSDRGQYF.

The chain employs TRBV7-2 and TRBJ2-5; 9 nucleotides align to TRBD1. This CDR3 region has 15 residues. J gave up 5 bases and V 6 bases, and 10 bases lay outside the gene matches. CDR1 is SGHTA and CDR2 is FQGNSA in the germline V gene. The CDR3 reads CASSTAGTGFETQYF. CDR3 nucleotide sequence: TGTGCCAGCAGTACCGCCGGGACAGGGTTCGAGACCCAGTACTTC.

The V and J genes are TRBV3-1 (or the pseudogene TRBV3-2) and TRBJ1-6; perhaps TRBD1 as D (5 bases). CDR1 is LGHDT, CDR2 YNNKEL, per germline (reference sequence). This CDR3 has 15 residues. V lost 7 bases and J lost 5, with 15 bases in between. The DNA of the CDR3 is TGTGCCAGCAAGGACCCGGGACTCCATAATTCACCCCTCCACTTT. Amino acids: CASKDPGLHNSPLHF.

This clone was observed a single time. The chain joins TRBV18 to TRBJ1-4; no firm D call. The CDR3 is 14 residues long. V was pared by 4 bases and J by 8 bases, with 14 bases between. Germline loops: CDR1 KGHSH, CDR2 LQKENI. The CDR3 region is CASSLKGVEEKLFF. Here the CDR3 DNA reads TGTGCCAGCTCACTGAAAGGAGTGGAAGAAAAACTGTTTTTT.

V and J are TRBV5-4 and TRBJ2-3; the D gene is possibly TRBD2 (5 bases). V gave up 0 bases and J gave up 1 base, with 9 bases separating them. CDR1 is SGHNT and CDR2 is YYREEE in the germline V gene (reference sequence). CDR3 length equals 15 residues. The CDR3 DNA follows: TGTGCCAGCAGCTTGGCCTTCGGGGGCACAGATACGCAGTATTTT. This sequence encodes CASSLAFGGTDTQYF.

The CDR3 bases are TGTGCCAGCAGCCAACTCCCCGGGACAGAACGAAAACTGTTTTTT. Encoded protein: CASSQLPGTERKLFF. The V gene is TRBV4-2, the J gene TRBJ1-4; 7 nucleotides match TRBD1. This CDR3 spans 15 amino acids. V lost 2 bases and J lost 10; bases outside the gene matches: 10. The germline gives CDR1 LGHNA, CDR2 YNFKEQ.

The rearrangement joins TRBV5-1 to TRBJ2-4, with D tentatively TRBD1 (5 bases). V dropped 3 bases and J dropped 3 bases, with 10 bases sitting between them. This CDR3 spans 14 amino acids. The germline V gene has CDR1 SGHRS and CDR2 YFSETQ. CDR3 sequence: CASSSGQGKNIQYF. CDR3 sequence (DNA): TGCGCCAGCAGCTCTGGGCAGGGCAAAAACATTCAGTACTTC.

The genes are TRBV29-1 and TRBJ1-5; 11 bases fit TRBD1. Germline V gene data show CDR1 as SQVTM and CDR2 as ANQGSEA. The CDR3 extends over 13 amino acids. V lost 6 bases, J lost 5 bases, and 3 bases stayed unmatched. In DNA form, the CDR3 reads TGCAGCGTGGGGACAGGGGGTGATCAGCCCCAGCATTTT. Protein product: CSVGTGGDQPQHF.

The rearrangement joins TRBV19 to TRBJ2-1; TRBD1 might be the D (6 bases). Germline values: CDR1 LNHDA, CDR2 SQIVND (reference sequence). The CDR3 is 16 residues long. Trimming left V 3 bases short and J 1 base short, with 13 bases between. Here the CDR3 DNA reads TGTGCCAGTAGTATCCCGGCAGGGGAGTCCTACAATGAGCAGTTCTTC. Its protein is CASSIPAGESYNEQFF.

This clone showed up just a few times. The chain recombines TRBV2 with TRBJ1-1; weak D call: TRBD1 (5 bases). The CDR3 is 15 residues long. V was pared by 6 bases and J by 1 base, with 15 bases between. Per the germline V gene, CDR1 is SNHLY and CDR2 is FYNNEI. The chain's CDR3 is CASRFGGVSNTEAFF. DNA for the CDR3: TGTGCCAGCAGGTTTGGGGGGGTATCGAACACTGAAGCTTTCTTT. Combining the CDR3 with reference TRBV2 and TRBJ1-1 gives the whole variable domain EPEVTQTPSHQVTQMGQEVILRCVPISNHLYFYWYRQILGQKVEFLVSFYNNEISEKSEIFDDQFSVERPDGSNFTLKIRSTKLEDSAMYFCASRFGGVSNTEAFFGQGTRLTVV.

This clone has only a few counts. This CDR3 reads CASIGQGAGNTEAFF. The CDR3 bases are TGTGCCAGCATTGGACAGGGGGCCGGGAACACTGAAGCTTTCTTT. The chain has TRBV2 and TRBJ1-1, with TRBD1 identical over 11 bases. The J segment lost 1 base and the V segment lost 7 bases, leaving 5 bases of the junction unmatched. The germline V gene encodes CDR1 SNHLY and CDR2 FYNNEI. The CDR3 is made up of 15 amino acids.